A single sample is the source of the 11 T cell receptor beta chains below, sequenced in a study of tumor-infiltrating lymphocytes in primary liver carcinoma. TCR beta cDNA was made from 500 ng total RNA with a constant-region primer. Libraries covering TCR beta were generated through three nested multiplex PCR rounds (using a slightly modified ARM-PCR). In the first two PCR rounds, TRBV1-TRBV30 forward primers were paired with a C-beta reverse primer, and each round lasted about 9 cycles. MiXCR was run by TCRdb on the multiplex PCR reads, yielding one entry per CDR3 protein. This repertoire shows 90,000 to 150,000 distinct CDR3 sequences, around 70% found once; its top ten account for more than 8%. From unsorted bulk tissue weighing roughly 17-31 mg, DNA and RNA were co-extracted. Sequencing input: tumor-adjacent normal liver tissue. These receptor sequences come from a woman aged 55-75 years with primary liver carcinoma and hepatitis B virus infection.

Comment on this clonotype: A much larger clonotype is one base distant, so this may be a read error. The chain recombines TRBV5-5 with TRBJ1-2, with D uncertain. Germline V gives CDR1 SGHKS, CDR2 YYEKEE (reference sequence). The CDR3 covers 15 residues. In DNA, the CDR3 is TGTGCCGGCAGTCTGTCCCCCTCGGCTAACTATGGCTACACCTTC. It encodes CAGSLSPSANYGYTF.

Of note for this clonotype: An end of the junction does not agree with germline; a read error may underlie this. This sequence joins TRBV29-1 and TRBJ2-7, with 12 bases that match TRBD1. Germline V gene sequence: CDR1 SQVTM, CDR2 ANQGSEA. The CDR3 covers 13 residues. The chain's CDR3 is CSAWDRGRFERYF. The DNA for the CDR3 is TGCAGCGCCTGGGACAGGGGGCGCTTCGAGCGGTATTTC.

Comments on this clonotype: The junction departs from germline at one end; a sequencing error may be responsible. The V call is TRBV6-6, the J call TRBJ1-1; D not resolved. CDR3 size: 13 residues. Per germline, CDR1 MNHNY and CDR2 SVGAGI (reference sequence). The CDR3 reads CTSSGQKNTEASF. The CDR3 DNA reads TGTACCAGCAGCGGGCAGAAGAACACTGAAGCTTCCTTT.

The gene calls are TRBV5-1 and TRBJ1-1, with a tentative D call TRBD1 (6 bases). Germline V gives CDR1 SGHRS, CDR2 YFSETQ. V was shortened by 0 bases and J by 1 base, with 16 bases between the two germline ends. The CDR3 sequence is 17 residues long. The CDR3 reads CASSLGNRELGNTEAFF. The CDR3 nucleotides are TGCGCCAGCAGCTTGGGGAACAGGGAGCTGGGGAACACTGAAGCTTTCTTT.

With regard to this clonotype: One junction end disagrees with the germline gene, perhaps due to a read error. CDR3 DNA: TGCGGCGTTGATCCTGGGAAGCATTACAACAAGCAGTTCTTC. Its protein is CGVDPGKHYNKQFF. The genes are TRBV29-1 and TRBJ2-1; D is unresolved. The germline CDR1 and CDR2 sequences are SQVTM and ANQGSEA. The CDR3 is 14 residues long.

The chain combines TRBV2 with TRBJ2-1; TRBD1 might be the D (5 bases). The CDR3 consists of 14 residues. With 10 bases removed from V and 7 bases from J, the gap between germline ends came to 20 bases. Germline CDR1 and CDR2: SNHLY and FYNNEI. This chain's CDR3 is CATRAMSIDNEQFF. The CDR3 nucleotides are TGTGCCACCAGGGCTATGAGTATCGATAATGAGCAGTTCTTC. The whole variable domain, filled in from reference TRBV2 and TRBJ2-1, reads EPEVTQTPSHQVTQMGQEVILRCVPISNHLYFYWYRQILGQKVEFLVSFYNNEISEKSEIFDDQFSVERPDGSNFTLKIRSTKLEDSAMYFCATRAMSIDNEQFFGPGTRLTVL.

Many counts were recorded for this clonotype. The chain carries TRBV6-5 and TRBJ1-1, with D possibly TRBD1 on 5 matching bases. CDR3 length: 14 amino acids. V was trimmed by 2 bases and J by 4 bases, leaving 11 bases between them. The germline V gene has CDR1 MNHEY and CDR2 SVGAGI. CDR3: CASSYGGRGTEAFF. The CDR3, as DNA: TGTGCCAGCAGTTACGGGGGGAGGGGCACTGAAGCTTTCTTT.

With regard to this clonotype: The conserved phenylalanine or tryptophan is not found at the CDR3 terminus, so this likely reflects a read error. The chain links TRBV29-1 to TRBJ2-7, with D tentatively TRBD1 (5 bases). Trimming left V 3 bases short and J 7 bases short, with 13 bases between. This CDR3 region has 12 residues. Germline V CDR1 and CDR2: SQVTM, ANQGSEA. The CDR3 protein is CSVEDTLGEQYL. CDR3 in DNA: TGCAGCGTTGAGGACACCCTGGGAGAGCAGTACTTA.

A word on this clonotype: A much larger clone lies a single base off, so this may be a read error. The chain has TRBV10-2 and TRBJ2-2, with 7 bases identical to TRBD2. From germline, CDR1 is WSHSY and CDR2 SAAADI. There are 15 residues in the CDR3. The CDR3 is CACRVAGSNTGELFF. The CDR3 DNA follows: TGCGCCTGCAGGGTAGCGGGCTCGAACACCGGGGAGCTGTTTTTT.

About this clonotype: The CDR3 does not close with the conserved phenylalanine or tryptophan, likely indicating a read error. This sequence joins TRBV6-5 and TRBJ2-7; D gene unclear. The V end was cut by 5 bases, the J end by 6 bases, with 11 bases between. Germline-derived CDR1 and CDR2 are MNHEY and SVGAGI. CDR3 length equals 12 residues. The CDR3 spells CASSGPRGEQYL. The DNA for the CDR3 is TGTGCCAGCAGTGGCCCAAGAGGCGAGCAGTACCTC.

With respect to this clonotype: Likely a read error: the CDR3 ends without its conserved phenylalanine or tryptophan. Because the CDR3's place on the DNA is in doubt, the DNA is left out and the CDR3 is given as listed by TCRdb. This chain uses TRBV11-1 with TRBJ2-3; TRBD2 is the table's D call, not checked against the DNA. The V gene's germline CDR1 is SGHAT and CDR2 FQDESV (reference sequence). The CDR3 contains 14 residues when both ends are counted. CDR3 residues: CANSLSQRAGESHI.